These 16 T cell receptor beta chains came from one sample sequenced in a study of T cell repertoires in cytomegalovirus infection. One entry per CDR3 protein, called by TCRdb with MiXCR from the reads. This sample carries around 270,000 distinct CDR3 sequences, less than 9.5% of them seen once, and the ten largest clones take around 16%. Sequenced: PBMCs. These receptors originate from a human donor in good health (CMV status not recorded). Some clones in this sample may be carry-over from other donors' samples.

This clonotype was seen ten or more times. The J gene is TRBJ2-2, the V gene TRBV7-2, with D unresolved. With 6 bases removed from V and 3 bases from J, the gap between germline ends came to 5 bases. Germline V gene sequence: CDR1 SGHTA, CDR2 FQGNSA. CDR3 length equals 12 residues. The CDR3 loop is CASRVDTGELFF. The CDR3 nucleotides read TGTGCCAGCAGGGTGGACACCGGGGAGCTGTTTTTT.

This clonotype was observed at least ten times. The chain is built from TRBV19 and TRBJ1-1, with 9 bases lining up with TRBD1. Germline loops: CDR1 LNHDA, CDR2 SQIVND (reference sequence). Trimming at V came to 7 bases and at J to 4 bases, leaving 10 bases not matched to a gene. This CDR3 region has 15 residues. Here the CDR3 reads CASTKGQGRSTEAFF. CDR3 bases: TGTGCCAGTACGAAGGGACAGGGAAGGTCCACTGAAGCTTTCTTT.

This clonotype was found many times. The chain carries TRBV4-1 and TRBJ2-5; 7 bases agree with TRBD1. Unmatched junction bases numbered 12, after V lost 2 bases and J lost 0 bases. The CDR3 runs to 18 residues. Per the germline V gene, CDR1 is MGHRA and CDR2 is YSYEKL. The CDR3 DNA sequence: TGCGCCAGCAGCCAAAAAAGACCGACAGGGTCGTACCAAGAGACCCAGTACTTC. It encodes CASSQKRPTGSYQETQYF.

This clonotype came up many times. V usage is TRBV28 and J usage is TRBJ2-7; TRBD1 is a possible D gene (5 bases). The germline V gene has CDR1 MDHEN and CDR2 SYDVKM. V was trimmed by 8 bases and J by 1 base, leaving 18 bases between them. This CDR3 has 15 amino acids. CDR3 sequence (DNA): TGTGCCAGCCTGCCCACAGGCCTAAATTCCTACGAGCAGTACTTC. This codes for CASLPTGLNSYEQYF.

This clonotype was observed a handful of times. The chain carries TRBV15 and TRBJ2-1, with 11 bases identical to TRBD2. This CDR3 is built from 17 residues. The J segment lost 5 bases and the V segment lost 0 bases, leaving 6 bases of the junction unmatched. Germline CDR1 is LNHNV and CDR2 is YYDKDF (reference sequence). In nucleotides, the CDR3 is TGTGCCACCAGCAGAGATAGTTGGGGACTAGCGGACAATGAGCAGTTCTTC. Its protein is CATSRDSWGLADNEQFF.

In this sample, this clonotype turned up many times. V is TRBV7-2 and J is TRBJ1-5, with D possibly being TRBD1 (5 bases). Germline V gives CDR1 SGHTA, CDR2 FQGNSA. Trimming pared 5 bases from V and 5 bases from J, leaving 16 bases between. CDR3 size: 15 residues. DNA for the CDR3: TGTGCCAGCAGCCCATTCGATTTGGGGGATCAGCCCCAGCATTTT. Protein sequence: CASSPFDLGDQPQHF.

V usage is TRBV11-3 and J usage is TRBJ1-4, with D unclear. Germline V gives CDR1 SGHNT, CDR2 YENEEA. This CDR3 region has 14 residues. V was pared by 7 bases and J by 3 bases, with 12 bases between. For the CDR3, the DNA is TGTGCCAGCAAATCCGCGGGAGCTAATGAAAAACTGTTTTTT. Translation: CASKSAGANEKLFF. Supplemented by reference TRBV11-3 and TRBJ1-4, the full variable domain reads EAGVVQSPRYKIIEKKQPVAFWCNPISGHNTLYWYLQNLGQGPELLIRYENEEAVDDSQLPKDRFSAERLKGVDSTLKIQPAELGDSAVYLCASKSAGANEKLFFGSGTQLSVL.

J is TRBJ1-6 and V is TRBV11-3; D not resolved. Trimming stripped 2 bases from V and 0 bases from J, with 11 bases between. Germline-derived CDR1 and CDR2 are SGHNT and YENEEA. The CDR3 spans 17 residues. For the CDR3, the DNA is TGTGCCAGCAGCTTACGGACGGAGAGCTCCTATAATTCACCCCTCCACTTT. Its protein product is CASSLRTESSYNSPLHF.

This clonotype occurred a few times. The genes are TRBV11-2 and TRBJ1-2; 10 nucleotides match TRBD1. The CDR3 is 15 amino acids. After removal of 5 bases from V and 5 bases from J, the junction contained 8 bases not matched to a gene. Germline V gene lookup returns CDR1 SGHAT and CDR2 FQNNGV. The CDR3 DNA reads TGTGCCAGCAGCCCATACGGGGACAGGGGTTATGGCTACACCTTC. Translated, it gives CASSPYGDRGYGYTF.

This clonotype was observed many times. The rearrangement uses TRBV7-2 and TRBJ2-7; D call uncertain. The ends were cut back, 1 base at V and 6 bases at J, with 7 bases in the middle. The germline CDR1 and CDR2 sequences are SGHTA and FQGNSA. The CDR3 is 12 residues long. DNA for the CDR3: TGTGCCAGCAGCTTAGAAGGTCTCGAGCAGTACTTC. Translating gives CASSLEGLEQYF.

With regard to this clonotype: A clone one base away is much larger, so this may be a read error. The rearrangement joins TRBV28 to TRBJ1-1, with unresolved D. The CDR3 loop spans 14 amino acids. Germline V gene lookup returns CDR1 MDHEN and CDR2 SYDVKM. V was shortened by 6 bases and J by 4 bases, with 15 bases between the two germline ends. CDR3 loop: CASSQSFTTTEAFF. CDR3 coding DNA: TGTGCCAGCAGCCAGAGTTTTACTACCACTGAAGCTTTCTTT.

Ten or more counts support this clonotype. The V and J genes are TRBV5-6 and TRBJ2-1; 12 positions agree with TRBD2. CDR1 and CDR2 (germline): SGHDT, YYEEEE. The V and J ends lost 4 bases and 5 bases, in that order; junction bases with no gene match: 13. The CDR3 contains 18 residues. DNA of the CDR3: TGTGCCAGCAGCATACTAGCGGGAGGACTTTTCGATCACAATGAGCAGTTCTTC. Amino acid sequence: CASSILAGGLFDHNEQFF. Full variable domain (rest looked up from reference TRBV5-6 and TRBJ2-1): DAGVTQSPTHLIKTRGQQVTLRCSPKSGHDTVSWYQQALGQGPQFIFQYYEEEERQRGNFPDRFSGHQFPNYSSELNVNALLLGDSALYLCASSILAGGLFDHNEQFFGPGTRLTVL.

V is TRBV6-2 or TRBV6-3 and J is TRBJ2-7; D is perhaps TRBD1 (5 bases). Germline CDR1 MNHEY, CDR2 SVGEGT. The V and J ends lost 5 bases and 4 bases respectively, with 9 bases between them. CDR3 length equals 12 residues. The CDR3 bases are TGTGCCAGCAGTAAACAGGCTTACGAGCAGTACTTC. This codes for CASSKQAYEQYF.

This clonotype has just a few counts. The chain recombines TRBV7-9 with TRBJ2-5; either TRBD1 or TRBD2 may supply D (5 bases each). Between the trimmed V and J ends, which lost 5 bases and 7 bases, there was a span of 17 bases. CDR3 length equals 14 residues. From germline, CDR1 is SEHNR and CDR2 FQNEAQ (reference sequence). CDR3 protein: CASSQPGTTRTQYF. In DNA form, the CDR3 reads TGTGCCAGCAGCCAGCCTGGGACCACGAGGACCCAGTACTTC.

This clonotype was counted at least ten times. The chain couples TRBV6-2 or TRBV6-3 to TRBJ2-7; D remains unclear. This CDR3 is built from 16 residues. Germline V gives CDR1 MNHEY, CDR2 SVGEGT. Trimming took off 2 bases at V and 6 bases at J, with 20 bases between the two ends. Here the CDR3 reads CASSYGQLSLATEQYF. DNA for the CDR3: TGTGCCAGCAGTTACGGCCAACTTTCACTCGCGACCGAGCAGTACTTC.

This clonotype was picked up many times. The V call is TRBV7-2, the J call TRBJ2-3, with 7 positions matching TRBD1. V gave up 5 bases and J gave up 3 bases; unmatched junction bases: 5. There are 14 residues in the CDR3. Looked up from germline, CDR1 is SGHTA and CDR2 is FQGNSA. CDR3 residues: CASSTRQGTDTQYF. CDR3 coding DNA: TGTGCCAGCAGCACCCGACAGGGTACAGATACGCAGTATTTT.